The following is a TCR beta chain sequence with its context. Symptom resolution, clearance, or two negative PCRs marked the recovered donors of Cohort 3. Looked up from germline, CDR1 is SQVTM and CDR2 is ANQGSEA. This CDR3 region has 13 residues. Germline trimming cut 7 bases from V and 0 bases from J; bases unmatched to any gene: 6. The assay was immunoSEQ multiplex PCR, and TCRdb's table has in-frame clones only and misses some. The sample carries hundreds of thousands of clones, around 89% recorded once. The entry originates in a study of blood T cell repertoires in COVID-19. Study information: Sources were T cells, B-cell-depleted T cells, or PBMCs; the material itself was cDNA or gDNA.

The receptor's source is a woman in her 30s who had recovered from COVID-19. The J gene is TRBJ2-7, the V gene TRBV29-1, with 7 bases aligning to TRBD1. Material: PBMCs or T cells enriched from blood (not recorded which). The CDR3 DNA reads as TGCAGCGCTAGACAGGGCAGCTCCTACGAGCAGTACTTC. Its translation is CSARQGSSYEQYF.